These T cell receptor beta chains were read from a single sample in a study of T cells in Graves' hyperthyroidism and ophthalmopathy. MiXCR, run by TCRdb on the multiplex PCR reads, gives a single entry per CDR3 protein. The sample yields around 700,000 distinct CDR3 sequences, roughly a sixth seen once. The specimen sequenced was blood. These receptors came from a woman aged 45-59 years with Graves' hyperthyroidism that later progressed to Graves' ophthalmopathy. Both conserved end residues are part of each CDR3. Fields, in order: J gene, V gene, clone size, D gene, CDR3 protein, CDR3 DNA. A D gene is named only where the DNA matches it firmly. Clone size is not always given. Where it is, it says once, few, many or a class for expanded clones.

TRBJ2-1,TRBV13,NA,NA,CASSLVGRTSSYNEQFF,TGTGCCAGCAGCTTAGTGGGCAGAACCAGCTCCTACAATGAGCAGTTCTTC
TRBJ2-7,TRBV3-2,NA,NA,CASAGAYEQYF,TGTGCCAGCGCGGGGGCCTACGAGCAGTACTTC
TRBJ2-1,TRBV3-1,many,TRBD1,CASSQRQGASHEQFF,TGTGCCAGCAGCCAAAGACAGGGGGCCTCGCATGAGCAGTTCTTC
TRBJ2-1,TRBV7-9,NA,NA,CASSLPLRGQFF,TGTGCCAGCAGCCTACCCCTACGGGGGCAGTTCTTC
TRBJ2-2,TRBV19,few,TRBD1,CASSRDTGGASTGELFF,TGTGCCAGTAGTAGGGATACAGGGGGCGCGAGCACCGGGGAGCTGTTTTTT
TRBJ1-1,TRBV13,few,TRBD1,CASSPGTGPRNTEAFF,TGTGCCAGCAGCCCCGGGACAGGGCCGAGGAACACTGAAGCTTTCTTT
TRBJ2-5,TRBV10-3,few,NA,CASNSGLDGETQYF,TGTGCCAGCAATTCGGGCCTCGATGGGGAGACCCAGTACTTC
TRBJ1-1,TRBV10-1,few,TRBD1,CASSESGRGPTEAFF,TGCGCCAGCAGTGAGTCGGGAAGGGGGCCTACTGAAGCTTTCTTT
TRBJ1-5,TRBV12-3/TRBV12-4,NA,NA,CASSFVEPQHF,TGTGCCAGCAGTTTCGTTGAGCCCCAGCATTTT
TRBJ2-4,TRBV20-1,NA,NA,CSASARLAKNIQYF,TGCAGTGCTAGCGCCAGGCTAGCCAAAAACATTCAGTACTTC
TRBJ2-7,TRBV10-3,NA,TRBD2,CAIRMGLANYEQYF,TGTGCCATCAGGATGGGACTAGCCAACTACGAGCAGTACTTC
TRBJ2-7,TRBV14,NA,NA,CASSHTVTYEQYF,TGTGCCAGCAGCCATACGGTGACCTACGAGCAGTACTTC
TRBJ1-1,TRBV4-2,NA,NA,CASSQAPVNTEAFF,TGTGCCAGCAGCCAGGCGCCGGTTAACACTGAAGCTTTCTTT
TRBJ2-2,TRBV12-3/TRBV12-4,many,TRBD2,CASRGLAGDTGELFF,TGTGCCAGCAGGGGACTAGCGGGGGACACCGGGGAGCTGTTTTTT
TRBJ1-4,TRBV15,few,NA,CATSRDQSVLAREKLFF,TGTGCCACCAGCAGAGATCAATCAGTCTTAGCTAGGGAAAAACTGTTTTTT
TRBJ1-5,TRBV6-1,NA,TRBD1,CASNRRTGPQHF,TGTGCCAGCAACCGGAGGACAGGGCCCCAGCATTTT
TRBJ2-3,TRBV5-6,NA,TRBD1,CASSGQGGQDTQYF,TGTGCCAGCAGCGGACAGGGGGGGCAGGATACGCAGTATTTT
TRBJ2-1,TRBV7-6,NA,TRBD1,CASSKRPGQGNNEQFF,TGTGCCAGCAGCAAGAGACCGGGACAGGGGAACAATGAGCAGTTCTTC
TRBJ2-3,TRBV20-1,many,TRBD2,CSALLSGGLDTQYF,TGCAGTGCCCTTCTTAGCGGGGGCCTAGATACGCAGTATTTT
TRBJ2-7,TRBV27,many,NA,CASSPLQAATYEQYF,TGTGCCAGCTCCCCCCTGCAGGCTGCAACCTACGAGCAGTACTTC
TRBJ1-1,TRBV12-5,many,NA,CASGVVANTEAFF,TGTGCTAGTGGCGTTGTGGCCAACACTGAAGCTTTCTTT
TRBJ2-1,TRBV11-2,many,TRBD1,CASSASGGGEQFF,TGTGCCAGCAGCGCATCAGGGGGCGGTGAGCAGTTCTTC
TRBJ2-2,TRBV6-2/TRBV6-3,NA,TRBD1,CAIPDRGFTGELFF,TGTGCCATCCCGGACAGGGGGTTCACCGGGGAGCTGTTTTTT
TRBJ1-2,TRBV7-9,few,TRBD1,CASSLGTGGRVGYTF,TGTGCCAGCAGCTTGGGGACAGGGGGCAGGGTTGGCTACACCTTC
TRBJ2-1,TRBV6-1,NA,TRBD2,CASSEAQVAGALTYNEQFF,TGTGCCAGCAGTGAAGCGCAAGTAGCGGGGGCCTTGACCTACAATGAGCAGTTCTTC
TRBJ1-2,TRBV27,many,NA,CASSLQAGGYGYTF,TGTGCCAGCAGCCTACAGGCGGGCGGCTATGGCTACACCTTC
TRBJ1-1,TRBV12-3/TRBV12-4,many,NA,CASSLHRWGAFF,TGTGCCAGCAGTCTACACCGATGGGGAGCTTTCTTT
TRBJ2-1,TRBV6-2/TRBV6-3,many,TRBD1,CASRRDRGPGSSYNEQFF,TGTGCCAGCAGGAGGGACAGGGGGCCGGGAAGCTCCTACAATGAGCAGTTCTTC
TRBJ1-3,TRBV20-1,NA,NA,CSASPDNSGNTIYF,TGCAGTGCTAGCCCCGACAACTCTGGAAACACCATATATTTT
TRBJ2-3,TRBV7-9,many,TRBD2,CASSPLTSSGTDTQYF,TGTGCCAGCAGCCCTCTGACTAGCTCGGGCACAGATACGCAGTATTTT
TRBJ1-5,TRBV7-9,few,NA,CASSSQTRPRVQPQHF,TGTGCCAGCAGCTCGCAAACCCGACCAAGAGTGCAGCCCCAGCATTTT
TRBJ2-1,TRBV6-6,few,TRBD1,CASSYWTGANNEQFF,TGTGCCAGCAGTTACTGGACAGGAGCCAACAATGAGCAGTTCTTC
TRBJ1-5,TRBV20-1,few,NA,CSASYVSNQPQHF,TGCAGTGCTAGTTACGTTAGCAATCAGCCCCAGCATTTT
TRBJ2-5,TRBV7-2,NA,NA,CASSLEGLTYQETQYF,TGTGCCAGCAGCTTAGAGGGGCTAACGTACCAAGAGACCCAGTACTTC
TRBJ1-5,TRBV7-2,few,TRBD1,CASSLAGTGKNQPQHF,TGTGCCAGCAGCTTAGCCGGGACAGGGAAAAATCAGCCCCAGCATTTT
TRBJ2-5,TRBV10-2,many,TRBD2,CASSIVLAGVEETQYF,TGCGCCAGCAGTATTGTCCTAGCGGGGGTTGAAGAGACCCAGTACTTC
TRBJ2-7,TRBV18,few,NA,CASSPTSGDEQYF,TGTGCCAGCTCACCAACCAGCGGAGACGAGCAGTACTTC
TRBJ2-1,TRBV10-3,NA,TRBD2,CAISETAGDNEQFF,TGTGCCATCAGTGAAACTGCGGGGGACAATGAGCAGTTCTTC
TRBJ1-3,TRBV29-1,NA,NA,CSVRTAVGNTMYF,TGCAGCGTTCGGACGGCCGTTGGAAACACCATGTATTTT
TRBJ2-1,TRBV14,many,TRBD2,CASSQDLWRGFSYNEQFF,TGTGCCAGCAGCCAAGACTTATGGCGGGGGTTCTCCTACAATGAGCAGTTCTTC
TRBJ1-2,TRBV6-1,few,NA,CASSEARWVGNYGYTF,TGTGCCAGCAGTGAAGCGCGATGGGTCGGTAACTATGGCTACACCTTC
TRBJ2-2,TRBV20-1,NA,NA,CSARTGTNTGELFF,TGCAGTGCTAGGACCGGGACTAACACCGGGGAGCTGTTTTTT
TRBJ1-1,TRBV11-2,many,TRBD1,CASSLAGGYTEAFF,TGTGCCAGCAGCTTAGCAGGGGGCTACACTGAAGCTTTCTTT
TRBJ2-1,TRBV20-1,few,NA,CSARLRGVSYNEQFF,TGCAGTGCTAGATTGCGGGGAGTGTCTTACAATGAGCAGTTCTTC
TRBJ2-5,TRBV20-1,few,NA,CSASRGRGRYQETQYF,TGCAGTGCTAGTCGGGGCAGGGGCAGGTACCAAGAGACCCAGTACTTC
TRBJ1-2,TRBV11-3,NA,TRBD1,CASSLLRTGGGGYTF,TGTGCCAGCAGCTTATTACGGACAGGGGGTGGAGGCTACACCTTC
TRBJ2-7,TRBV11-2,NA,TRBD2,CASSLTSGGIDSPYEQYF,TGTGCCAGCAGCTTAACTAGCGGGGGAATCGATTCTCCCTACGAGCAGTACTTC
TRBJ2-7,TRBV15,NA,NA,CATSIPSYEQYF,TGTGCCACCAGCATCCCGTCCTACGAGCAGTACTTC
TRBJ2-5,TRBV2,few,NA,CASSELLPGPQETQYF,TGTGCCAGCAGTGAACTTCTTCCCGGACCCCAAGAGACCCAGTACTTC
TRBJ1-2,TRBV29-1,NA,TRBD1,CSSSPGTGVGYTF,TGCAGCTCAAGTCCCGGGACAGGGGTCGGCTACACCTTC
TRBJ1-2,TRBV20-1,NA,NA,CSAAPGPLQGYTF,TGCAGTGCTGCCCCCGGGCCCCTCCAAGGCTACACCTTC
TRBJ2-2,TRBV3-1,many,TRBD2,CASSQDLSGGYTGELFF,TGTGCCAGCAGCCAAGACTTGAGCGGGGGTTACACCGGGGAGCTGTTTTTT
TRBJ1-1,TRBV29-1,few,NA,CSVEVRTANTEAFF,TGCAGCGTTGAAGTCCGGACAGCGAACACTGAAGCTTTCTTT
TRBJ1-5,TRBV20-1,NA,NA,CSARISGTNQPQHF,TGCAGTGCTAGGATATCAGGTACTAATCAGCCCCAGCATTTT
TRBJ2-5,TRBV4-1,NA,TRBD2,CASSQRERWETQYF,TGCGCCAGCAGCCAGCGGGAGAGGTGGGAGACCCAGTACTTC